These T cell receptor beta chains were read from a single sample in a study of Graves' ophthalmopathy and Graves' hyperthyroidism. TCRdb passed the multiplex PCR reads through MiXCR, listing each CDR3 protein once. The repertoire holds 740,000 or so distinct CDR3 sequences, roughly 40% seen once, with approximately 43% in the top ten. The sequenced sample was peripheral blood. The receptors were gathered from an adult man with Graves' ophthalmopathy. Both conserved end residues are part of each CDR3. The D gene is left open where the match is weak. Only part of the rows carry a size: once, few, many, or a class if the clone is expanded.

clone_size j_call v_call d_call cdr3_aa cdr3_nt
. TRBJ1-1 TRBV6-4 TRBD1 CASRRGQSNTEAFF TGTGCCAGCAGACGGGGACAGTCAAACACTGAAGCTTTCTTT
many TRBJ1-5 TRBV2 . CASRVSNQPQHF TGTGCCAGCAGGGTTAGCAATCAGCCCCAGCATTTT
. TRBJ1-3 TRBV7-9 . CASSLNSMGLSGNTIYF TGTGCCAGCAGCTTAAACTCAATGGGCCTCTCTGGAAACACCATATATTTT
. TRBJ2-7 TRBV10-1 TRBD2 CASRESAGASYEQYF TGCGCCAGCAGAGAGTCGGCGGGAGCGTCCTACGAGCAGTACTTC
. TRBJ1-5 TRBV19 TRBD1 CASSTLRDRVSQPQHF TGTGCCAGTAGTACCCTCCGGGACAGGGTTAGTCAGCCCCAGCATTTT
once TRBJ2-1 TRBV7-2 . CASSHLGVYNEQFF TGTGCCAGCAGCCATCTCGGGGTTTACAATGAGCAGTTCTTC
. TRBJ2-3 TRBV7-2 . CASMTREARTDTQYF TGTGCCAGCATGACGAGGGAGGCCCGCACAGATACGCAGTATTTT
few TRBJ2-5 TRBV12-3/TRBV12-4 . CASSLGPRSTQYF TGTGCCAGCAGTTTGGGGCCCCGTTCGACCCAGTACTTC
few TRBJ1-2 TRBV24-1 . CASRPPNYGYTF TGTGCCAGCAGACCCCCTAACTATGGCTACACCTTC
many TRBJ1-5 TRBV24-1 TRBD1 CASRERGTGNQPQHF TGTGCCAGCAGGGAACGCGGGACAGGTAATCAGCCCCAGCATTTT
. TRBJ2-3 TRBV24-1 TRBD2 CATSDLSGGGTDTQYF TGTGCCACCAGTGATTTGAGCGGGGGCGGCACAGATACGCAGTATTTT
many TRBJ1-2 TRBV2 TRBD1 CASSERDSIYGYTF TGTGCCAGCAGTGAAAGGGACAGCATCTATGGCTACACCTTC
. TRBJ2-7 TRBV7-2 . CASSLAKYGESYEQYF TGTGCCAGCAGCTTGGCTAAGTACGGGGAATCCTACGAGCAGTACTTC
. TRBJ2-6 TRBV5-1 . CASSGGAPGANVLTF TGCGCCAGCAGCGGGGGGGCGCCTGGGGCCAACGTCCTGACTTTC
. TRBJ2-6 TRBV25-1 . CASSIRVGLSGANVLTF TGTGCCAGCAGTATTAGGGTTGGTCTCTCTGGGGCCAACGTCCTGACTTTC
many TRBJ1-2 TRBV7-8 . CASSFDARGYTF TGTGCCAGCAGCTTTGACGCTAGAGGCTACACCTTC
few TRBJ1-5 TRBV24-1 TRBD1 CASSHYPRTGEAQPQHF TGTGCCAGCAGTCACTACCCGAGGACAGGGGAAGCTCAGCCCCAGCATTTT
. TRBJ2-2 TRBV19 . CASSIDRGTTGELFF TGTGCCAGTAGTATAGACAGGGGAACCACCGGGGAGCTGTTTTTT
. TRBJ1-5 TRBV7-6 . CANRPGHHSNQPQHF TGTGCCAACAGACCGGGACACCATAGCAATCAGCCCCAGCATTTT
many TRBJ2-2 TRBV10-3 . CAISESTWNTGELFF TGTGCCATCAGTGAGTCTACATGGAACACCGGGGAGCTGTTTTTT
. TRBJ1-2 TRBV2 . CASSEARTVNYGYTF TGTGCCAGCAGTGAAGCAAGGACAGTCAACTATGGCTACACCTTC
. TRBJ1-6 TRBV2 TRBD1 CASSETDRVVLPLHF TGTGCCAGCAGCGAGACTGACAGGGTGGTGCTACCCCTCCACTTT
. TRBJ1-5 TRBV9 . CASSPRQSNQPQHF TGTGCCAGCAGCCCTCGACAGTCCAATCAGCCCCAGCATTTT
. TRBJ2-5 TRBV20-1 TRBD1 CSVSRTGEALILQETQYF TGCAGTGTTAGTCGGACAGGGGAAGCTTTGATCCTACAAGAGACCCAGTACTTC
. TRBJ1-5 TRBV19 . CASSYLGRRSNQPQHF TGTGCCAGTAGTTATTTGGGAAGGCGCAGCAATCAGCCCCAGCATTTT
many TRBJ2-7 TRBV7-2 . CASSLQNYEQYF TGTGCCAGCAGCTTACAGAACTACGAGCAGTACTTC
many TRBJ1-1 TRBV2 . CASSYGQPNTEAFF TGTGCCAGCAGTTACGGTCAGCCGAACACTGAAGCTTTCTTT
many TRBJ2-7 TRBV2 . CASSEWSRGDYEQYF TGTGCCAGCAGTGAATGGTCCAGGGGGGACTACGAGCAGTACTTC
many TRBJ2-5 TRBV7-9 TRBD1 CASSLGTGSKETQYF TGTGCCAGCAGCTTAGGGACAGGGAGCAAAGAGACCCAGTACTTC
. TRBJ1-1 TRBV7-2 TRBD1 CASSLVRDRGTEAFF TGTGCCAGCAGCTTAGTCCGGGACAGGGGCACTGAAGCTTTCTTT
. TRBJ1-4 TRBV7-9 TRBD1 CASSSEDRDF TGTGCCAGCAGCTCAGAGGACAGGGACTTT
many TRBJ2-2 TRBV29-1 TRBD1 CSVGGQGARNTGELFF TGCAGCGTTGGCGGACAGGGGGCAAGGAACACCGGGGAGCTGTTTTTT
once TRBJ2-1 TRBV7-9 . CASSLGGTPNEQFF TGTGCCAGCAGCTTAGGCGGGACTCCTAATGAGCAGTTCTTC
. TRBJ2-7 TRBV7-8 . CASSYLGTEGVYEQYF TGTGCCAGCAGCTATCTCGGGACGGAGGGAGTCTACGAGCAGTACTTC
once TRBJ1-2 TRBV15 . CATSSYDSYGYTF TGTGCCACCAGCAGCTACGACAGCTATGGCTACACCTTC
. TRBJ2-2 TRBV7-2 . CASSLPGTITGELFF TGTGCCAGCAGCTTACCCGGGACCATAACCGGGGAGCTGTTTTTT
. TRBJ2-7 TRBV11-1 . CASSNDRRAYEQYF TGTGCCAGCAGCAACGACAGGCGAGCCTACGAGCAGTACTTC
many TRBJ1-5 TRBV6-5 . CASSYSIPGANQPQHF TGTGCCAGCAGTTACTCGATCCCGGGGGCCAATCAGCCCCAGCATTTT
. TRBJ2-2 TRBV19 . CASSIEAASGELFF TGTGCCAGTAGTATCGAAGCTGCATCCGGGGAGCTGTTTTTT
many TRBJ2-7 TRBV2 TRBD1 CASNADRDYEQYF TGTGCCAGCAATGCAGACAGGGACTACGAGCAGTACTTC
few TRBJ1-4 TRBV20-1 . CSAPRAGATNEKLFF TGCAGTGCTCCCAGAGCGGGGGCAACTAATGAAAAACTGTTTTTT
. TRBJ2-2 TRBV9 TRBD2 CASSPSGGRAGELFF TGTGCCAGCAGCCCCAGCGGGGGGCGCGCCGGGGAGCTGTTTTTT
once TRBJ1-5 TRBV10-2 TRBD1 CASRGEGAGQPQHF TGCGCCAGCAGGGGGGAGGGGGCCGGGCAGCCCCAGCATTTT